This is a list of T cell receptor beta chains from one sample in a study of patients and donors after allogeneic stem cell transplantation. TCRdb itself ran the RT-PCR reads through MiXCR, one entry per CDR3 protein. The data contain approximately 430,000 distinct CDR3 sequences, roughly 17% of them singletons. Sequencing input: blood, either unsorted or a sorted T cell fraction (not recorded which). The receptors come from a human donor who was either an allogeneic HSCT recipient or a stem cell or donor lymphocyte infusion donor (not recorded which). It is not recorded whose cells these are; they may come from a transplant donor. CDR3s include the opening cysteine and the closing phenylalanine or tryptophan. Each record gives: J gene, D gene, V gene, clone size, CDR3 protein, CDR3 DNA. A D gene is named only where the DNA matches it firmly. Only some rows state a clone size, as once, few, many or a class for expanded clones.

j_call: TRBJ1-3
d_call: NA
v_call: TRBV6-1
clone_size: few
cdr3_aa: CASMGGKSGNTIYF
cdr3_nt: TGTGCCAGCATGGGGGGAAAATCTGGAAACACCATATATTTT

j_call: TRBJ2-7
d_call: TRBD2
v_call: TRBV2
clone_size: few
cdr3_aa: CASSVPKRELDEQYF
cdr3_nt: TGTGCCAGCAGTGTCCCAAAGCGGGAGTTGGACGAGCAGTACTTC

j_call: TRBJ2-1
d_call: TRBD2
v_call: TRBV12-3/TRBV12-4
clone_size: many
cdr3_aa: CASRLAGGEYNEQFF
cdr3_nt: TGTGCCAGCAGACTAGCGGGGGGGGAGTACAATGAGCAGTTCTTC

j_call: TRBJ2-1
d_call: NA
v_call: TRBV7-2
clone_size: NA
cdr3_aa: CASSLVGTHNNEQFF
cdr3_nt: TGTGCCAGCAGCTTAGTCGGGACACATAACAATGAGCAGTTCTTC

j_call: TRBJ2-2
d_call: TRBD1
v_call: TRBV11-2
clone_size: NA
cdr3_aa: CASSLGAGGAVGELFF
cdr3_nt: TGTGCCAGCAGCTTAGGGGCAGGGGGCGCCGTCGGGGAGCTGTTTTTT

j_call: TRBJ2-5
d_call: NA
v_call: TRBV7-8
clone_size: many
cdr3_aa: CASSNLTGTVGETQYF
cdr3_nt: TGTGCCAGCAGCAATCTAACAGGAACGGTCGGGGAGACCCAGTACTTC

j_call: TRBJ1-1
d_call: NA
v_call: TRBV7-3
clone_size: many
cdr3_aa: CASTLGGRLNTEAFF
cdr3_nt: TGTGCCAGCACCCTGGGCGGACGGTTGAACACTGAAGCTTTCTTT

j_call: TRBJ2-5
d_call: TRBD2
v_call: TRBV7-7
clone_size: NA
cdr3_aa: CASSTGLAGETQYF
cdr3_nt: TGTGCCAGCAGCACTGGACTAGCGGGCGAGACCCAGTACTTC

j_call: TRBJ2-2
d_call: NA
v_call: TRBV20-1
clone_size: NA
cdr3_aa: CSARDSRVNTGELFF
cdr3_nt: TGCAGTGCTAGAGATTCCCGGGTGAACACCGGGGAGCTGTTTTTT

j_call: TRBJ1-1
d_call: NA
v_call: TRBV20-1
clone_size: NA
cdr3_aa: CSATSDTAFF
cdr3_nt: TGCAGTGCCACCTCGGATACGGCTTTCTTT

j_call: TRBJ2-5
d_call: TRBD1
v_call: TRBV4-1
clone_size: few
cdr3_aa: CASSQLDRRKETQYF
cdr3_nt: TGCGCCAGCAGCCAATTGGACAGGAGAAAAGAGACCCAGTACTTC

j_call: TRBJ1-1
d_call: NA
v_call: TRBV24-1
clone_size: many
cdr3_aa: CATSDSSTEAFF
cdr3_nt: TGTGCCACCAGTGATTCTAGTACTGAAGCTTTCTTT

j_call: TRBJ2-3
d_call: NA
v_call: TRBV7-6
clone_size: NA
cdr3_aa: CASSLVQAFGDTQYF
cdr3_nt: TGTGCCAGCAGCTTAGTCCAAGCGTTCGGGGATACGCAGTATTTT

j_call: TRBJ2-1
d_call: NA
v_call: TRBV7-9
clone_size: few
cdr3_aa: CASSWVAFDEQFF
cdr3_nt: TGTGCCAGCAGCTGGGTAGCTTTCGATGAGCAGTTCTTC

j_call: TRBJ1-1
d_call: NA
v_call: TRBV7-9
clone_size: many
cdr3_aa: CASSLTGLTEAFF
cdr3_nt: TGTGCCAGCAGCTTAACGGGGCTGACTGAAGCTTTCTTT

j_call: TRBJ1-1
d_call: NA
v_call: TRBV28
clone_size: NA
cdr3_aa: CASSFFVDPAFF
cdr3_nt: TGTGCCAGCAGTTTTTTCGTTGACCCTGCTTTCTTT

j_call: TRBJ1-4
d_call: NA
v_call: TRBV4-2
clone_size: NA
cdr3_aa: CASSQGDGGDEKLFF
cdr3_nt: TGTGCCAGCAGCCAAGGGGATGGGGGAGATGAAAAACTGTTTTTT

j_call: TRBJ2-1
d_call: TRBD2
v_call: TRBV4-1
clone_size: few
cdr3_aa: CASSQVLAGVSGEQFF
cdr3_nt: TGCGCCAGCAGCCAAGTACTAGCGGGAGTTAGCGGTGAGCAGTTCTTC

j_call: TRBJ2-3
d_call: NA
v_call: TRBV12-3/TRBV12-4
clone_size: many
cdr3_aa: CASSLRVTDTQYF
cdr3_nt: TGTGCCAGCAGCTTACGGGTCACAGATACGCAGTATTTT

j_call: TRBJ2-7
d_call: TRBD1
v_call: TRBV4-1
clone_size: many
cdr3_aa: CASSQPGQGLYEQYF
cdr3_nt: TGCGCCAGCAGCCAACCGGGACAGGGACTCTACGAGCAGTACTTC

j_call: TRBJ2-2
d_call: NA
v_call: TRBV20-1
clone_size: NA
cdr3_aa: CSARGTTTGELFF
cdr3_nt: TGCAGTGCTAGAGGGACCACCACCGGGGAGCTGTTTTTT

j_call: TRBJ2-5
d_call: TRBD2
v_call: TRBV5-1
clone_size: few
cdr3_aa: CASSLSGREGQETQYF
cdr3_nt: TGCGCCAGCAGCTTGTCGGGTCGGGAGGGGCAAGAGACCCAGTACTTC

j_call: TRBJ2-7
d_call: NA
v_call: TRBV12-1
clone_size: NA
cdr3_aa: CASSLQSEQYF
cdr3_nt: TGTGCCAGCAGCCTCCAATCCGAGCAGTACTTC

j_call: TRBJ2-1
d_call: NA
v_call: TRBV7-8
clone_size: few
cdr3_aa: CASSFVRPGGPNEQFF
cdr3_nt: TGTGCCAGCAGCTTTGTGCGTCCCGGCGGCCCCAATGAGCAGTTCTTC

j_call: TRBJ1-5
d_call: NA
v_call: TRBV27
clone_size: many
cdr3_aa: CASSSGPRQPQHF
cdr3_nt: TGTGCCAGCAGTTCCGGCCCTCGTCAGCCCCAGCATTTT

j_call: TRBJ2-1
d_call: TRBD1
v_call: TRBV10-3
clone_size: NA
cdr3_aa: CAISDPGQAIYNEQFF
cdr3_nt: TGTGCCATCAGTGATCCGGGACAGGCCATTTACAATGAGCAGTTCTTC

j_call: TRBJ2-1
d_call: TRBD2
v_call: TRBV11-2
clone_size: many
cdr3_aa: CASSLSGRGYNEQFF
cdr3_nt: TGTGCCAGCAGCTTGAGCGGGAGGGGCTACAATGAGCAGTTCTTC

j_call: TRBJ1-1
d_call: NA
v_call: TRBV6-5
clone_size: NA
cdr3_aa: CASRRGSTEAFF
cdr3_nt: TGTGCCAGCAGAAGAGGGAGCACTGAAGCTTTCTTT

j_call: TRBJ2-2
d_call: TRBD2
v_call: TRBV7-2
clone_size: NA
cdr3_aa: CASKSLAGSGELFF
cdr3_nt: TGTGCCAGCAAGAGCTTAGCGGGTTCCGGGGAGCTGTTTTTT

j_call: TRBJ2-1
d_call: TRBD2
v_call: TRBV3-1
clone_size: few
cdr3_aa: CASRRAGGYNEQFF
cdr3_nt: TGTGCCAGCAGAAGAGCGGGAGGGTACAATGAGCAGTTCTTC

j_call: TRBJ2-2
d_call: TRBD2
v_call: TRBV7-9
clone_size: NA
cdr3_aa: CASRKTSGAPTGELFF
cdr3_nt: TGTGCCAGCAGAAAAACTAGCGGAGCCCCCACCGGGGAGCTGTTTTTT

j_call: TRBJ1-1
d_call: NA
v_call: TRBV27
clone_size: few
cdr3_aa: CASSSMANTEAFF
cdr3_nt: TGTGCCAGCAGTTCGATGGCGAACACTGAAGCTTTCTTT

j_call: TRBJ1-5
d_call: TRBD1
v_call: TRBV24-1
clone_size: NA
cdr3_aa: CATSGTGTGLQPQHF
cdr3_nt: TGTGCCACCAGCGGAACCGGGACAGGGCTCCAGCCCCAGCATTTT

j_call: TRBJ2-7
d_call: TRBD1
v_call: TRBV18
clone_size: few
cdr3_aa: CASSRQGGGSYEQYF
cdr3_nt: TGTGCCAGCTCCCGACAGGGGGGAGGCTCCTACGAGCAGTACTTC

j_call: TRBJ2-3
d_call: NA
v_call: TRBV18
clone_size: few
cdr3_aa: CASPSAESGTQYF
cdr3_nt: TGTGCCAGCCCAAGCGCCGAAAGTGGTACGCAGTATTTT

j_call: TRBJ1-2
d_call: NA
v_call: TRBV24-1
clone_size: NA
cdr3_aa: CATSDPPSYGYTF
cdr3_nt: TGTGCCACCAGTGATCCTCCGAGCTATGGCTACACCTTC

j_call: TRBJ1-2
d_call: NA
v_call: TRBV4-2
clone_size: few
cdr3_aa: CASSQDKRGYNYGYTF
cdr3_nt: TGTGCCAGCAGCCAAGATAAACGGGGGTACAACTATGGCTACACCTTC

j_call: TRBJ2-1
d_call: NA
v_call: TRBV27
clone_size: NA
cdr3_aa: CASRHRTGLDEQFF
cdr3_nt: TGTGCCAGCCGACATCGGACTGGATTAGACGAGCAGTTCTTC

j_call: TRBJ2-7
d_call: TRBD1
v_call: TRBV7-8
clone_size: few
cdr3_aa: CASSRLGRQGKGSYEQYF
cdr3_nt: TGTGCCAGCAGCCGCCTGGGGCGACAGGGGAAAGGGTCCTACGAGCAGTACTTC

j_call: TRBJ2-1
d_call: TRBD2
v_call: TRBV6-2/TRBV6-3
clone_size: NA
cdr3_aa: CASRPELAGRVSEQFF
cdr3_nt: TGTGCCAGCAGACCCGAACTAGCGGGAAGAGTAAGTGAGCAGTTCTTC

j_call: TRBJ1-2
d_call: TRBD1
v_call: TRBV7-9
clone_size: NA
cdr3_aa: CASSLETGGAYGYTF
cdr3_nt: TGTGCCAGCAGCTTAGAGACAGGGGGGGCCTATGGCTACACCTTC

j_call: TRBJ1-1
d_call: NA
v_call: TRBV14
clone_size: few
cdr3_aa: CASSKEIRRTEAFF
cdr3_nt: TGTGCCAGCAGCAAAGAGATCCGGCGGACGGAAGCTTTCTTT

j_call: TRBJ2-7
d_call: NA
v_call: TRBV13
clone_size: NA
cdr3_aa: CASSESGPRSYEQYF
cdr3_nt: TGTGCCAGCAGTGAATCCGGGCCACGCTCCTACGAGCAGTACTTC

j_call: TRBJ2-2
d_call: TRBD2
v_call: TRBV5-1
clone_size: few
cdr3_aa: CASSLALLAGRGNGELFF
cdr3_nt: TGCGCCAGCAGCTTGGCCCTTCTAGCGGGGAGAGGGAACGGGGAGCTGTTTTTT

j_call: TRBJ2-1
d_call: NA
v_call: TRBV10-3
clone_size: NA
cdr3_aa: CAISPQVNEQFF
cdr3_nt: TGTGCCATCAGCCCGCAGGTCAATGAGCAGTTCTTC

j_call: TRBJ2-5
d_call: TRBD1
v_call: TRBV5-1
clone_size: NA
cdr3_aa: CASSYKGQGARETQYF
cdr3_nt: TGCGCCAGCAGCTACAAAGGACAGGGGGCGAGGGAGACCCAGTACTTC